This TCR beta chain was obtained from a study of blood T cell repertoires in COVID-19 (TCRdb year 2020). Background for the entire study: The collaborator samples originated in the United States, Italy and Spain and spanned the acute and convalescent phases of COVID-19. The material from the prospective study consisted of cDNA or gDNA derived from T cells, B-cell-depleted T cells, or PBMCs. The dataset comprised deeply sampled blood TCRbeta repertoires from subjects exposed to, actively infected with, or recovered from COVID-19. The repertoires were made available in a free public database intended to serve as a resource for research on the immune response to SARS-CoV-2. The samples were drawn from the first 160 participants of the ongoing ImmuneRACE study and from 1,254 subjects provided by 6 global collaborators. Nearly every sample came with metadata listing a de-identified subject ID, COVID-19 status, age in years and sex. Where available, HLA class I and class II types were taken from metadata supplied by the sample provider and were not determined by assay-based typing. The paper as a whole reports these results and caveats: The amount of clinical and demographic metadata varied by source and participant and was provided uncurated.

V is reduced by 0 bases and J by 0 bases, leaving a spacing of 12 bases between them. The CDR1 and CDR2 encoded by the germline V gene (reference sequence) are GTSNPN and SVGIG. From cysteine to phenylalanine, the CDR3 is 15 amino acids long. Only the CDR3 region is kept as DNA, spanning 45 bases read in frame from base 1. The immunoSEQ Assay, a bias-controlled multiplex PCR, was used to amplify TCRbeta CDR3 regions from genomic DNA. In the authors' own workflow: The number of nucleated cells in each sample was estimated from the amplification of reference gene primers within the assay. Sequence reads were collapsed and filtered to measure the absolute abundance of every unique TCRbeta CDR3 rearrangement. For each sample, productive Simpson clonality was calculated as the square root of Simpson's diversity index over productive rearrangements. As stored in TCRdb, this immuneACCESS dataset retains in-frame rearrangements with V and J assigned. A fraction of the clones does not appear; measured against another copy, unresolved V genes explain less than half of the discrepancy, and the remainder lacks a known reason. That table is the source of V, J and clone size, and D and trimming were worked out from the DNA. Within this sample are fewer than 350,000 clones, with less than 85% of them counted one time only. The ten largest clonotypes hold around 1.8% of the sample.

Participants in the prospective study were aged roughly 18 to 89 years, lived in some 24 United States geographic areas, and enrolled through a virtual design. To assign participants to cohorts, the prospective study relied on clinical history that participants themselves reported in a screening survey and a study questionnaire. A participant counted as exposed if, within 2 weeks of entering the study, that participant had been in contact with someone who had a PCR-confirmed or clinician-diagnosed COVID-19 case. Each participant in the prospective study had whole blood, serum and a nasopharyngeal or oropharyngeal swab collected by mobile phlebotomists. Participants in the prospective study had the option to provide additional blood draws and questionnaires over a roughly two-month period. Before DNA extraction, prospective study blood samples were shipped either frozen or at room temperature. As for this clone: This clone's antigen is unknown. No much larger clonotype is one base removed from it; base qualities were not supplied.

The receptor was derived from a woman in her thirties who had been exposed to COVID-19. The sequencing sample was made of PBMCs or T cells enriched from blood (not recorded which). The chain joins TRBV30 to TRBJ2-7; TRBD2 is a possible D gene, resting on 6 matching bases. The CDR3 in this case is CAWSVRGVYSYEQYF. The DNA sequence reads TGTGCCTGGAGTGTTCGCGGGGTCTACTCCTACGAGCAGTACTTC.